The rows below give T cell receptor beta chains drawn from one sample of a study of cytomegalovirus exposure and HLA in healthy donors. Assay: immunoSEQ multiplex PCR; the TCRdb copy retains only in-frame clones and omits some. The sample has 100,000 to 150,000 clones, around 78% seen once. The sequenced sample consisted of PBMCs. Receptor source: a man aged 50 to 59 in good health and CMV-seronegative. Each CDR3 is given with its conserved first and last residue. A D gene is named only where the DNA matches it firmly. Size is omitted from some rows. Given values are once, few, many or a class for expanded clones.

>TRBV6-5|-|TRBJ1-6|-|16
TGTGCCAGCAGTTACGCTAGGACAGCCTATAATTCACCCCTCCACTTT
CASSYARTAYNSPLHF
>TRBV6-4|-|TRBJ2-2|-|15
TGTGCCAGCAGTGACTCTCCAGGGTTCACCGGGGAGCTGTTTTTT
CASSDSPGFTGELFF
>TRBV19|TRBD1|TRBJ1-1|-|17
TGTGCCAGTAGTCCGGGACAGGGAAGTTTGAAATACACTGAAGCTTTCTTT
CASSPGQGSLKYTEAFF
>TRBV6-6|TRBD1|TRBJ1-2|-|13
TGTGCCAGCAGTTACGACAGGGCAAATGGCTACACCTTC
CASSYDRANGYTF
>TRBV7-2|-|TRBJ2-7|-|14
TGTGCCAGCAGCTTGGGAGGGGGGAACTACGAGCAGTACTTC
CASSLGGGNYEQYF
>TRBV11-2|TRBD1|TRBJ2-5|-|15
TGTGCCAGCAGCCCCGGACAGGGGAGAAAAGAGACCCAGTACTTC
CASSPGQGRKETQYF
>TRBV4-1|-|TRBJ2-5|-|14
TGCGCCAGCAGCCAAGCCGTGTACCAAGAGACCCAGTACTTC
CASSQAVYQETQYF
>TRBV5-1|-|TRBJ2-1|-|14
TGCGCCAGCAGCTTAGCGGGCCAAGGACATGAGCAGTTCTTC
CASSLAGQGHEQFF
>TRBV6-5|-|TRBJ2-7|-|13
TGTGCCAGCAGGGACCCCCGGACTTACGAGCAGTACTTC
CASRDPRTYEQYF
>TRBV5-4|TRBD1|TRBJ1-2|-|16
TGTGCCAGCAGCCAAGACCCCGGGACAGGGGGCAATGGCTACACCTTC
CASSQDPGTGGNGYTF
>TRBV7-2|-|TRBJ1-5|-|16
TGTGCCAGCAGCTTAGTAGGGACATATGGCAATCATCCCCAGCATTTT
CASSLVGTYGNHPQHF
>TRBV9|TRBD1|TRBJ2-7|-|15
TGTGCCAGCAGCGTAGGGACAGGGGCGTCCTACGAGCAGTACTTC
CASSVGTGASYEQYF
>TRBV11-1|TRBD1|TRBJ1-2|-|13
TGTGCCAGCAGCACTGGACAGGTTGGTGGCTACACCTTC
CASSTGQVGGYTF
>TRBV4-2|TRBD2|TRBJ2-5|-|16
TGTGCCAGCAGCCAAGCCTTGACTAGCGGACAAGAGACCCAGTACTTC
CASSQALTSGQETQYF
>TRBV25-1|TRBD1|TRBJ1-2|-|15
TGTGCCAGCAGTGATGTCAGGGGGCCGGGCTATGGCTACACCTTC
CASSDVRGPGYGYTF
>TRBV28|-|TRBJ2-7|-|15
TGTGCCAGCAGATCCCTGGGGGGTCTCCAGGGAGAGCAGTACTTC
CASRSLGGLQGEQYF
>TRBV18|TRBD2|TRBJ2-1|-|16
TGTGCCAGCTCCCGGACTAGCGGGGGGGCCCACGATGAGCAGTTCTTC
CASSRTSGGAHDEQFF
>TRBV5-1|TRBD2|TRBJ2-5|-|14
TGCGCCAGCCAAACAGCGGGGGGGCAAGAGACCCAGTACTTC
CASQTAGGQETQYF
>TRBV4-2|TRBD1|TRBJ1-2|few|14
TGTGCCAGCAGCCAATGGGACAGGGGTTATGGCTACACCTTC
CASSQWDRGYGYTF
>TRBV5-1|-|TRBJ1-1|-|14
TGCGCCAGCAGCCCAACTTCAGGGAACACTGAAGCTTTCTTT
CASSPTSGNTEAFF
>TRBV7-2|TRBD2|TRBJ2-1|once|16
TGTGCCAGCAGCGCAACTAGCGGGGGGGCCCACAATGAGCAGTTCTTC
CASSATSGGAHNEQFF
>TRBV4-1|-|TRBJ2-6|-|17
TGCGCCAGCAGCCAAGACCCTCTTATCTCTGGGGCCAACGTCCTGACTTTC
CASSQDPLISGANVLTF
>TRBV6-1|TRBD2|TRBJ2-5|-|16
TGTGCCAGCAGTGCTACTAGCGGGGGCTTCCAAGAGACCCAGTACTTC
CASSATSGGFQETQYF
>TRBV2|TRBD1|TRBJ2-1|-|14
TGTGCCAGCACCCTACCGACAGGGAGTAATGAGCAGTTCTTC
CASTLPTGSNEQFF
>TRBV28|-|TRBJ1-6|-|13
TGTGCCAGCGTTGCGGTTAATAATTCACCCCTCCACTTT
CASVAVNNSPLHF
>TRBV2|-|TRBJ1-4|-|13
TGTGCCAGCAGTGGGACAGTCCTAAAAGAAGTTGTTTTT
CASSGTVLKEVVF
>TRBV29-1|TRBD1|TRBJ1-2|-|13
TGCAGCGTGTCAATCCGGACAGGGAAAGGCTACACCTTC
CSVSIRTGKGYTF
>TRBV7-2|TRBD2|TRBJ2-3|-|15
TGTGCCAGCAGCTTAATGGGCGGGGGGGTTGATACGCAGTATTTT
CASSLMGGGVDTQYF
>TRBV13|TRBD2|TRBJ2-3|-|22
TGTGCCAGCAGCTTAGTTACCTACACGGCCACTAGCGGGGGGCCTATCACAGATACGCAGTATTTT
CASSLVTYTATSGGPITDTQYF
>TRBV5-1|-|TRBJ1-2|-|14
TGCGCCAGCAGCTTGCGATCACGGGTCGATGGCTACACCTTC
CASSLRSRVDGYTF
>TRBV5-1|TRBD2|TRBJ2-2|-|18
TGCGCCAGCAGCCCTTTACTAGCGGGGGGAACTGGGACCGGGGAGCTGTTTTTT
CASSPLLAGGTGTGELFF
>TRBV9|-|TRBJ2-3|once|15
TGTGCCAGCAGCGTAGGGACAGTGAATTCAGATACGCAGTATTTT
CASSVGTVNSDTQYF
>TRBV2|-|TRBJ2-5|-|14
TGTGCCAGCAGTGAACTTGGAGCGGGAGAGACCCAGTACTTC
CASSELGAGETQYF
>TRBV2|TRBD2|TRBJ2-5|few|13
TGTGCCAGCGTGACTAGCAGGCAAGAGACCCAGTACTTC
CASVTSRQETQYF
>TRBV4-1|TRBD1|TRBJ1-5|-|16
TGCGCCAGCAGCCAAGAAGTGACAGGGGGAAATCAGCCCCAGCATTTT
CASSQEVTGGNQPQHF
>TRBV10-3|-|TRBJ2-7|few|13
TGTGCCGGCCGGGAGCCGGGCACCTACGAGCAGTACTTC
CAGREPGTYEQYF
>TRBV11-3|TRBD2|TRBJ2-2|-|17
TGTGCCAGCAGCTTAGACGAAGCGGGGTATAACACCGGGGAGCTGTTTTTT
CASSLDEAGYNTGELFF
>TRBV9|TRBD2|TRBJ2-5|-|16
TGTGCCAGCAGCGTAGACTCTAGCGGGGGGGCTAGTGAGCAGTACTTC
CASSVDSSGGASEQYF
>TRBV15|TRBD1|TRBJ2-3|-|14
TGTGCCACAAAGACAGGGGGCAACACAGATACGCAGTATTTT
CATKTGGNTDTQYF
>TRBV18|-|TRBJ1-3|-|14
TGTGCCAGCTCACCCCGCCTGGAGGGGAACACCATATATTTT
CASSPRLEGNTIYF
>TRBV18|-|TRBJ1-6|once|14
TGTGCCAGCTCCTCCTTTTCCTATAATTCACCCCTCCACTTT
CASSSFSYNSPLHF
>TRBV10-3|TRBD1|TRBJ2-7|few|17
TGTGCCATCAGTGAGTATTTAGTTGGGGACAGGGCCTACGAGCAGTACTTC
CAISEYLVGDRAYEQYF
>TRBV9|TRBD1|TRBJ2-1|-|15
TGTGCCAGCAGCACCACCGGGACAGATATCAATGAGCAGTTCTTC
CASSTTGTDINEQFF
>TRBV15|TRBD1|TRBJ1-2|-|16
TGTGCCACCAGCAGCCGGGACAGGGGGCGCTATGGGGGCTACACCTTC
CATSSRDRGRYGGYTF
>TRBV5-1|TRBD1|TRBJ2-3|few|15
TGCGCCAGCAGCCCGGGACAGGGATACGCAGATACGCAGTATTTT
CASSPGQGYADTQYF
>TRBV18|TRBD1|TRBJ1-5|once|16
TGTGCCAGCTCACCGACCGGGACAGGGGGCAGACAGCCCCAGCATTTT
CASSPTGTGGRQPQHF
>TRBV9|TRBD1|TRBJ2-5|-|13
TGTGCCAGCAGCATCAACAGGGGCGAGACCCAGTACTTC
CASSINRGETQYF
>TRBV11-1|TRBD1|TRBJ2-7|-|15
TGTGCCAGCAGCCAGGACAGGGCGACGACCTACGAGCAGTACTTC
CASSQDRATTYEQYF